This T cell receptor beta chain was captured by sequencing in a study of CD8 T cells in Susac syndrome. The table lists this clonotype with a count of one. Germline CDR1 and CDR2: SGHAT and FQNNGV. The V end lost 4 bases, the J end lost 4 bases, and 19 bases lay between the germline ends. CDR3 length: 16 amino acids. Random hexamers were used to reverse transcribe an amount of 0.5 to 1 ug RNA. Amplification of TCR beta CDR3 used immunoSEQ multiplex PCR across 54 Vbeta and 13 Jbeta. TCRdb called the immunoSEQ multiplex PCR reads again in MiXCR, with one record for every CDR3 protein. Of about 120,000 distinct CDR3 sequences in the sample, around 95% were seen once. Sequencing of TCR beta covered CD8+ and CD4+ T cells obtained from blood. The controls, all healthy donors, were matched for age and sex. Through negative isolation, CD4+ and CD8+ T cells were obtained, while TEMRA cells were enriched using FACS.

The TCR originated in a human donor in good health. This rearrangement joins TRBV11-2 to TRBJ1-2; D may be TRBD1 (6 bases). The sequenced material came from CD4+ T cells from PBMCs. CDR3 region: CASSYDGGARGYGYTF. CDR3 coding DNA: TGTGCCAGCAGCTACGACGGAGGTGCCAGGGGCTATGGCTACACCTTC.